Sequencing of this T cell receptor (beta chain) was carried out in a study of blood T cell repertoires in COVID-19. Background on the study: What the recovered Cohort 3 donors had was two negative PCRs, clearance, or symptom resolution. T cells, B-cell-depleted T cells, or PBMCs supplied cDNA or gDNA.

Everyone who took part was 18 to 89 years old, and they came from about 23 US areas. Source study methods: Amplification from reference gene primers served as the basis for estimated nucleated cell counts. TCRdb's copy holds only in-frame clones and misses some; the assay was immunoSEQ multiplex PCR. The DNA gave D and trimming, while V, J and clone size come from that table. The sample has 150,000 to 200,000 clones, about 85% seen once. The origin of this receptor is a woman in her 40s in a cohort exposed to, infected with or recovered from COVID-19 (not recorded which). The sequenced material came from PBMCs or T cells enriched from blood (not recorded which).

The CDR3 protein is CASSPTGIGYEQYF. DNA of the CDR3: TGTGCCAGCAGCCCGACAGGGATCGGCTACGAGCAGTACTTC. The chain recombines TRBV3-1 (or the pseudogene TRBV3-2) with TRBJ2-7; 7 bases match TRBD1. Germline CDR1 is LGHDT and CDR2 is YNNKEL (reference sequence). The CDR3 is 14 amino acids. V lost 4 bases, J lost 3 bases, and 6 bases stayed unmatched.